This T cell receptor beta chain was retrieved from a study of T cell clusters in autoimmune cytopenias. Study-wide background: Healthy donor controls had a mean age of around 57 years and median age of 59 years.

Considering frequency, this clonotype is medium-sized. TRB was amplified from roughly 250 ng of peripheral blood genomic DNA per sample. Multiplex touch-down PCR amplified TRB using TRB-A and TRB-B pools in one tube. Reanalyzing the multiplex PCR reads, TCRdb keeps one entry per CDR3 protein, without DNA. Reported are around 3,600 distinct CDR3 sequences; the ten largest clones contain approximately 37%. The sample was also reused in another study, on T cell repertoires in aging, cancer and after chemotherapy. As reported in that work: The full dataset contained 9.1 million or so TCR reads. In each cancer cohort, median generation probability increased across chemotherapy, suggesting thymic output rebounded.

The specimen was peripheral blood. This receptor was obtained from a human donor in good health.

CDR3 protein: CSVEVGRGSTDTQYF. The chain employs TRBV29-1 and TRBJ2-3; no DNA is available, so the TRBD1 call from TCRdb remains unchecked. CDR3 length: 15 residues. Germline values: CDR1 SQVTM, CDR2 ANQGSEA.